These 18 T cell receptor beta chains were sequenced from one sample in a study of cytomegalovirus exposure and HLA in healthy donors. The PCR ran on 60 Vbeta and 13 Jbeta primers. The method was immunoSEQ multiplex PCR; TCRdb's version includes in-frame clones alone and lacks a portion of them. The repertoire holds under 130,000 clones, with roughly 70% as singletons. What was sequenced was PBMCs. These receptors all stem from a man aged 35 to 55 in good health and CMV-seropositive.

The chain recombines TRBV18 with TRBJ2-3; D unresolved. This CDR3 spans 14 amino acids. CDR1 and CDR2 (germline): KGHSH, LQKENI. Trimming removed 3 bases at V and 0 bases at J, with 7 bases between. For the CDR3, the DNA is TGTGCCAGCTCACCTCCAGGTAGCACAGATACGCAGTATTTT. Its protein is CASSPPGSTDTQYF.

This sequence joins TRBV19 and TRBJ2-2, with 7 positions matching TRBD2. Germline-derived CDR1 and CDR2 are LNHDA and SQIVND (reference sequence). V was clipped by 6 bases and J by 4 bases; unmatched bases: 8. The CDR3 is made up of 15 amino acids. CDR3 in amino acids: CASRDPGLFTGELFF. CDR3 DNA: TGTGCCAGTAGGGATCCGGGACTATTCACCGGGGAGCTGTTTTTT.

A few counts support this clone. The genes are TRBV7-8 and TRBJ2-7, with TRBD2 identical over 13 bases. The CDR3 consists of 15 residues. V dropped 3 bases and J dropped 3; count of bases not matched to a gene: 2. CDR1 is SGHVS and CDR2 is FQNEAQ in the germline V gene. In DNA form, the CDR3 reads TGTGCCAGCAGCTTCGGACTAGCGGGAGACTACGAGCAGTACGTC. Translation gives CASSFGLAGDYEQYV.

The chain employs TRBV7-9 and TRBJ1-1, with 8 positions matching TRBD1. In germline, CDR1 is SEHNR, CDR2 FQNEAQ (reference sequence). V lost 6 bases, J lost 0 bases, and 9 bases stayed unmatched. This CDR3 region has 16 residues. In nucleotides, the CDR3 is TGTGCCAGCAGTTCAACCCTGGGACAGGTGAACACTGAAGCTTTCTTT. Translation: CASSSTLGQVNTEAFF.

The V and J genes are TRBV2 and TRBJ2-7; 7 bases fit TRBD1. V gave up 2 bases and J gave up 3 bases; unmatched junction bases: 16. Germline assignment: CDR1 SNHLY and CDR2 FYNNEI. The CDR3 runs 18 residues. CDR3 nucleotides: TGTGCCAGCAGTGAACCCAGGGGGATTGGAGCGAGCTACTACGAGCAGTACTTC. As protein: CASSEPRGIGASYYEQYF.

V is TRBV6-5 and J is TRBJ2-7, with D possibly being TRBD1 (6 bases). The CDR3 consists of 14 residues. Trimming left V 4 bases short and J 0 bases short, with 10 bases between. Germline CDR1 and CDR2: MNHEY and SVGAGI. The CDR3 is CASSLDSDSYEQYF. The CDR3 DNA reads TGTGCCAGCAGTTTGGACAGCGACTCCTACGAGCAGTACTTC.

This clone was recorded once. The chain recombines TRBV29-1 with TRBJ2-5; 7 bases fit TRBD2. With V trimmed by 5 bases and J by 4 bases, 4 bases remained unmatched. The CDR3 covers 12 residues. In germline, CDR1 is SQVTM, CDR2 ANQGSEA. The CDR3 region is CSVRGGRETQYF. For the CDR3, the DNA is TGCAGCGTTCGGGGCGGGAGAGAGACCCAGTACTTC. The whole variable domain, filled in from reference TRBV29-1 and TRBJ2-5, reads SAVISQKPSRDICQRGTSLTIQCQVDSQVTMMFWYRQQPGQSLTLIATANQGSEATYESGFVIDKFPISRPNLTFSTLTVSNMSPEDSSIYLCSVRGGRETQYFGPGTRLLVL.

J is TRBJ2-6 and V is TRBV2; 10 bases align to TRBD2. The V segment lost 6 bases and the J segment 0 bases; nucleotides outside the gene matches: 8. The CDR3 is 18 residues long. The germline CDR1 and CDR2 sequences are SNHLY and FYNNEI. The CDR3 sequence: CASRHRGLADSGANVLTF. CDR3 nucleotides: TGTGCCAGCAGACACAGAGGACTAGCGGACTCTGGGGCCAACGTCCTGACTTTC. Full variable domain (remainder filled in from reference TRBV2 and TRBJ2-6): EPEVTQTPSHQVTQMGQEVILRCVPISNHLYFYWYRQILGQKVEFLVSFYNNEISEKSEIFDDQFSVERPDGSNFTLKIRSTKLEDSAMYFCASRHRGLADSGANVLTFGAGSRLTVL.

This clone has only a few counts. The rearrangement uses TRBV9 and TRBJ1-2; 7 bases fit TRBD1. The germline V gene encodes CDR1 SGDLS and CDR2 YYNGEE. CDR3 length: 14 residues. J was trimmed by 11 bases and V by 3 bases; bases with no gene match: 13. The CDR3 DNA sequence: TGTGCCAGCAGCGGGGCAACGGACAGGTTAAGATACACCTTC. Protein sequence: CASSGATDRLRYTF.

J is TRBJ2-1 and V is TRBV30, with TRBD2 matching 7 bases. V lost 2 bases to trimming and J lost 7 bases; unmatched junction nucleotides: 5. Germline values: CDR1 GTSNPN, CDR2 SVGIG (reference sequence). The CDR3 loop spans 13 amino acids. CDR3 sequence reads: CAWSLAAGNEQFF. Here the CDR3 DNA reads TGTGCCTGGAGTCTAGCGGCAGGGAATGAGCAGTTCTTC. The variable domain in full, completed from reference TRBV30 and TRBJ2-1, reads SQTIHQWPATLVQPVGSPLSLECTVEGTSNPNLYWYRQAAGRGLQLLFYSVGIGQISSEVPQNLSASRPQDRQFILSSKKLLLSDSGFYLCAWSLAAGNEQFFGPGTRLTVL.

V gene TRBV7-8 combines with J gene TRBJ1-3; D uncertain. Between the trimmed V and J ends, which lost 5 bases and 3 bases, there was a span of 11 bases. This CDR3 has 14 residues. In germline, CDR1 is SGHVS, CDR2 FQNEAQ. Written as DNA, the CDR3 is TGTGCCAGCAGCCGAAAAACGGTTGGAAACACCATATATTTT. Translation: CASSRKTVGNTIYF.

The J gene is TRBJ2-7, the V gene TRBV11-2; TRBD2 matches 7 bases. V lost 3 bases and J lost 0; bases outside the gene matches: 5. The CDR3 runs to 15 residues. Germline V gene data show CDR1 as SGHAT and CDR2 as FQNNGV. The CDR3 spells CASSLGGGLSYEQYV. The CDR3 DNA is TGTGCCAGCAGCTTGGGGGGAGGGCTCTCCTACGAGCAGTACGTC.

The chain carries TRBV5-6 and TRBJ2-7; D perhaps matches TRBD2 (5 bases). This CDR3 region has 12 residues. CDR1 SGHDT and CDR2 YYEEEE come from the germline V gene. Trimming stripped 1 base from V and 4 bases from J, with 6 bases between. The CDR3 DNA sequence: TGTGCCAGCAGCTTGACGGGATACGAGCAGTACTTC. Protein product: CASSLTGYEQYF.

This chain uses TRBV6-4 with TRBJ2-3; 8 positions match TRBD1. Trimming cost V 6 bases and J 2 bases; bases outside gene matches: 10. Germline CDR1 and CDR2: MRHNA and SNTAGT. This CDR3 comprises 16 residues. CDR3 nucleotides: TGTGCCAGCAGCCTTCCGGACAGGGCGTTCACAGATACGCAGTATTTT. This gives the protein CASSLPDRAFTDTQYF.

The V gene is TRBV6-6, the J gene TRBJ1-1; 9 bases are a match to TRBD1. This CDR3 region has 15 residues. Germline assignment: CDR1 MNHNY and CDR2 SVGAGI (reference sequence). Trimming at V came to 3 bases and at J to 5 bases, leaving 7 bases not matched to a gene. The CDR3 DNA follows: TGTGCCAGCAGTTATAACAGGGGGCGCGGGACTGAAGCTTTCTTT. This gives the protein CASSYNRGRGTEAFF.

J is TRBJ1-5 and V is TRBV9, with D possibly matching TRBD1 (5 bases). The CDR3 length is 15 residues. V shed 0 bases and J shed 3 bases, with 10 bases lying between them. Germline V CDR1 and CDR2: SGDLS, YYNGEE. CDR3 DNA sequence: TGTGCCAGCAGCGTAGCGGGGGTAGACAATCAGCCCCAGCATTTT. Encoded protein: CASSVAGVDNQPQHF.

The DNA for the CDR3 is TGTGCCAGCAGGCAGGTGGCTAGCGGGTCCTACGAGCAGTACTTC. Translating it yields CASRQVASGSYEQYF. V usage is TRBV6-4 and J usage is TRBJ2-7, with 8 bases identical to TRBD2. CDR3 length: 15 amino acids. Germline assignment: CDR1 MRHNA and CDR2 SNTAGT. J was trimmed by 1 base and V by 6 bases; bases with no gene match: 8.

The chain uses TRBV6-6 and TRBJ2-3; the match to TRBD1 covers 8 bases. CDR3 length: 16 amino acids. The junction had 6 bases not matched to a gene; V was cut back by 2 bases and J by 2 bases. CDR1 and CDR2 from the germline V gene are MNHNY and SVGAGI (reference sequence). The CDR3 region is CASSYGAQGATDTQYF. In DNA form, the CDR3 reads TGTGCCAGCAGTTACGGCGCCCAGGGGGCCACAGATACGCAGTATTTT.